Following are 17 T cell receptor beta chains from one sample sequenced in a study of PD-1 and CTLA-4 blockade in melanoma. The table came from immunoSEQ multiplex PCR; TCRdb's copy has only in-frame clones and leaves some out. Here the sample spans 32,000 or so clones, roughly nine tenths being singletons. This specimen was CD8+ T cells from peripheral blood, taken before anti-PD-1 treatment. These receptor sequences come from a human donor with melanoma.

The chain recombines TRBV5-8 with TRBJ1-1, with D tentatively TRBD1 (5 bases). The CDR3 is 14 residues long. CDR1 is SGHTS and CDR2 is YDEGEE in the germline V gene. V lost 0 bases, J lost 3 bases, and 9 bases lay in between. The CDR3 reads CASSLEGGDTEAFF. Written as DNA, the CDR3 is TGTGCCAGCAGCTTGGAGGGAGGGGACACTGAAGCTTTCTTT.

Written as DNA, the CDR3 is TGTGCCAGCAGCCCTTTACTAGCGGGAACCTACGAGCAGTACTTC. It specifies CASSPLLAGTYEQYF. This rearrangement joins TRBV27 to TRBJ2-7; TRBD2 agrees at 10 bases. The CDR3 is 15 residues long. The V and J ends lost 6 bases and 2 bases, in that order; junction bases with no gene match: 7. Germline values: CDR1 MNHEY, CDR2 SMNVEV (reference sequence).

This chain joins TRBV25-1 and TRBJ2-7; D might be TRBD1 (5 bases). CDR1 and CDR2 from the germline V gene are MGHDK and SYGVNS. CDR3 length: 12 residues. Trimming cost V 4 bases and J 5 bases, with 9 bases left between them. The CDR3 here is CASSALRDEQYF. Written as DNA, the CDR3 is TGTGCCAGCAGTGCGCTCAGGGACGAGCAGTACTTC.

The chain uses TRBV29-1 and TRBJ2-2, with 8 bases fitting TRBD1. The CDR3 runs to 13 residues. From germline, CDR1 is SQVTM and CDR2 ANQGSEA. The DNA of the CDR3 is TGCAGTGGACAGGGCAGAAGCACCGGGGAGCTGTTTTTT. It translates to CSGQGRSTGELFF.

A note on this clone: Germline is not matched at one junction end, which may reflect a read error. CDR3 sequence reads: CIPTIGWETQYF. The CDR3 region has the DNA TGCATACCAACAATCGGATGGGAGACCCAGTACTTC. The chain recombines TRBV9 with TRBJ2-5; D gene uncertain. The CDR3 is 12 residues long. CDR1 and CDR2 from the germline V gene are SGDLS and YYNGEE.

V and J are TRBV7-2 and TRBJ2-7; D not resolved. Germline CDR1 and CDR2: SGHTA and FQGNSA. Trimming left V 7 bases short and J 0 bases short, with 10 bases between. The CDR3 length is 13 residues. The CDR3 here is CASKASSSYEQYF. CDR3 sequence (DNA): TGTGCCAGCAAGGCTTCAAGCTCCTACGAGCAGTACTTC.

The DNA of the CDR3 is TGTGCCAGCAGTCGAGATTATAGCAATCAGCCCCAGCATTTT. Its protein is CASSRDYSNQPQHF. This chain joins TRBV2 and TRBJ1-5; D is ambiguous. The CDR3 has 14 amino acids. Germline assignment: CDR1 SNHLY and CDR2 FYNNEI. V lost 5 bases and J 0 bases, leaving 8 bases between the germline ends.

The chain employs TRBV3-1 (or the pseudogene TRBV3-2) and TRBJ2-5, with 8 nucleotides matching TRBD2. V gave up 7 bases and J gave up 3 bases; unmatched junction bases: 10. CDR3 size: 15 residues. CDR1 and CDR2 from the germline V gene are LGHDT and YNNKEL (reference sequence). This CDR3 is CASIGGAGIKETQYF. The CDR3 nucleotides are TGTGCCAGCATCGGGGGGGCGGGAATAAAAGAGACCCAGTACTTC.

This rearrangement joins TRBV12-3 or TRBV12-4 to TRBJ1-1; possibly TRBD1 for D (6 bases). The ends were cut back, 10 bases at V and 4 bases at J, with 13 bases in the middle. There are 12 residues in the CDR3. This CDR3 is CATLGGSTEAFF. In DNA form, the CDR3 reads TGTGCCACCCTAGGGGGGAGCACTGAAGCTTTCTTT.

The V gene is TRBV10-3, the J gene TRBJ1-1; 7 nucleotides agree with TRBD1. The CDR3 runs 17 residues. Germline CDR1 ENHRY, CDR2 SYGVKD. J lost 4 bases, V lost 1 base, and 12 bases had no gene match. CDR3 region: CAISEFWDSPRTTEAFF. CDR3 DNA sequence: TGTGCCATCAGTGAGTTTTGGGACAGTCCGCGGACCACTGAAGCTTTCTTT.

The chain uses TRBV19 and TRBJ1-3; D gene unclear. From germline, CDR1 is LNHDA and CDR2 SQIVND (reference sequence). With 0 bases removed from V and 0 bases from J, the gap between germline ends came to 6 bases. The CDR3 contains 15 residues. This CDR3 is CASSIDRYSGNTIYF. For the CDR3, the DNA is TGTGCCAGTAGTATAGATCGCTACTCTGGAAACACCATATATTTT.

This clone was recorded only once. The V gene is TRBV30, the J gene TRBJ1-6; perhaps TRBD1 as D (5 bases). CDR1 and CDR2 (germline): GTSNPN, SVGIG (reference sequence). The CDR3 is 14 residues long. The CDR3 nucleotides read TGTCGGAGGGGAAGGGGTTCCTATAATTCACCCCTCCACTTT. It codes for CRRGRGSYNSPLHF. Based on the CDR3 plus reference TRBV30 and TRBJ1-6, the full variable domain is SQTIHQWPATLVQPVGSPLSLECTVEGTSNPNLYWYRQAAGRGLQLLFYSVGIGQISSEVPQNLSASRPQDRQFILSSKKLLLSDSGFYLCRRGRGSYNSPLHFGNGTRLTVT.

The chain is built from TRBV28 and TRBJ2-1, with 7 bases aligning to TRBD2. J gave up 3 bases and V 4 bases, and 0 bases lay outside the gene matches. Germline CDR1 MDHEN, CDR2 SYDVKM. The CDR3 is 13 amino acids. This CDR3 reads CASSWDYYNEQFF. In nucleotides, the CDR3 is TGTGCCAGCAGTTGGGACTACTACAATGAGCAGTTCTTC.

The V and J genes are TRBV6-5 and TRBJ1-1, with 8 positions matching TRBD1. The CDR3 runs 12 residues. Germline V gives CDR1 MNHEY, CDR2 SVGAGI. The J segment lost 7 bases and the V segment lost 5 bases, leaving 3 bases of the junction unmatched. CDR3 in amino acids: CASSRTGSEAFF. CDR3 DNA: TGTGCCAGCAGTCGGACAGGGAGTGAAGCTTTCTTT.

The rearrangement joins TRBV28 to TRBJ1-4; 7 nucleotides align to TRBD1. The CDR3 is 14 residues long. CDR1 is MDHEN and CDR2 is SYDVKM in the germline V gene. V dropped 5 bases and J dropped 6; count of bases not matched to a gene: 6. The CDR3 sequence: CASSHRDSYEKLFF. The CDR3, as DNA: TGTGCCAGCAGTCATAGGGACAGTTATGAAAAACTGTTTTTT.

The chain has TRBV29-1 and TRBJ2-1; D ambiguous. CDR3 size: 12 residues. V was clipped by 2 bases and J by 10 bases, with 12 bases between them. Germline-derived CDR1 and CDR2 are SQVTM and ANQGSEA. For the CDR3, the DNA is TGCAGCGTTGAACTCCCCTCTAGGGAGCAGTTCTTC. Encoded protein: CSVELPSREQFF.

V usage is TRBV10-1 and J usage is TRBJ2-1, with 11 nucleotides matching TRBD2. With 3 bases clipped from V and 8 bases from J, the junction kept 3 bases outside the gene matches. Germline CDR1 and CDR2: WNHNN and SYGVQD (reference sequence). The CDR3 contains 14 residues. The CDR3 protein is CASSETSGSDEQFF. CDR3 DNA sequence: TGCGCCAGCAGTGAAACTAGCGGGAGCGATGAGCAGTTCTTC.